Listed below are T cell receptor beta chains from one sample, sequenced in a study of naive and memory T cell subsets. One entry per CDR3 protein results from TCRdb running MiXCR on the UMI-ligation and nested PCR reads. Among 140,000 to 150,000 distinct CDR3 sequences listed, about 18% were seen once. Sequencing used naive CD4+ T cells from blood. The origin of the receptors is a human donor in good health. Each CDR3 is given with its conserved first and last residue. D genes are given only for firm matches. Clone size, where shown, is once, few, many, or a class for clones that have expanded.

J | V | size | D | DNA | CDR3
TRBJ2-3 | TRBV7-8 | few | - | TGTGCCAGCAGCCCGATTGGGGTGTCAGATACGCAGTATTTT | CASSPIGVSDTQYF
TRBJ1-2 | TRBV7-2 | many | TRBD1 | TGTGCCAGCAGCTTAGGGGGACAGGCTTCTAGCTATGGCTACACCTTC | CASSLGGQASSYGYTF
TRBJ2-3 | TRBV3-1 | few | - | TGTGCCAGCAGCCAACTAGCGGATACGCAGTATTTT | CASSQLADTQYF
TRBJ2-1 | TRBV6-6 | few | - | TGTGCCAGCAGGGACGAGGGGACCGGCAATGAGCAGTTCTTC | CASRDEGTGNEQFF
TRBJ2-5 | TRBV6-1 | - | - | TGTGCCAGCAGACGCGGACAATACGGGGAGACCCAGTACTTC | CASRRGQYGETQYF
TRBJ2-3 | TRBV5-1 | few | TRBD2 | TGCGCCAGCAGCCTGACTAGCGAAACGCAGTATTTT | CASSLTSETQYF
TRBJ2-7 | TRBV20-1 | - | - | TGCAGTGCTGCCGCTAGTACCTACGAGCAGTACTTC | CSAAASTYEQYF
TRBJ2-5 | TRBV4-1 | - | - | TGCGCCAGCAGCCAAGCCTCGCAGGGGAGCGAGACCCAGTACTTC | CASSQASQGSETQYF
TRBJ1-3 | TRBV9 | - | TRBD1 | TGTGCCAGCAGCGGGGGACAGGTGGGCAGTATATATTTT | CASSGGQVGSIYF
TRBJ2-3 | TRBV7-2 | - | - | TGTGCCAGCAGACGACAGATCCCGGATACGCAGTATTTT | CASRRQIPDTQYF
TRBJ2-3 | TRBV7-8 | many | TRBD2 | TGTGCCAGCAGCTTACTAGCGGGAGGTTCTGATACGCAGTATTTT | CASSLLAGGSDTQYF
TRBJ1-5 | TRBV18 | - | - | TGTGCCAGCTCACCTTACTCAGCCGCACGTAGCAATCAGCCCCAGCATTTT | CASSPYSAARSNQPQHF
TRBJ2-7 | TRBV6-5 | - | TRBD1 | TGTGCCAGCACCCCGACTGGGACAGGGGCCTACGAGCAGTACTTC | CASTPTGTGAYEQYF
TRBJ2-3 | TRBV14 | few | TRBD2 | TGTGCCAGCAGCCACCTTCCGGGAAGCACGGCTAGCGGGAGCGCAGATACGCAGTATTTT | CASSHLPGSTASGSADTQYF
TRBJ2-7 | TRBV6-5 | - | - | TGTGCCAGCAGTTACGCGGGACAGAAATCCTACGAGCAGTACTTC | CASSYAGQKSYEQYF
TRBJ2-1 | TRBV20-1 | few | - | TGCAGTGCTAGAGCCCCCAAGGACTCCCTCGTTGAGCAGTTCTTC | CSARAPKDSLVEQFF
TRBJ2-7 | TRBV29-1 | - | - | TGCAGCGTGGCCCAGGGTACCGAGCAGTACTTC | CSVAQGTEQYF
TRBJ2-5 | TRBV28 | many | TRBD1 | TGTGCCAGCAATAAAGGGACAGGGGTAGAGACCCAGTACTTC | CASNKGTGVETQYF
TRBJ2-2 | TRBV7-3 | many | - | TGTGCCAGCAGCTTAACAGGCGGGAACACCGGGGAGCTGTTTTTT | CASSLTGGNTGELFF
TRBJ2-1 | TRBV5-1 | - | TRBD1 | TGCGCCAGCAGCTTGCAAGGACAGGAATACAATGAGCAGTTCTTC | CASSLQGQEYNEQFF
TRBJ2-7 | TRBV5-1 | few | - | TGCGCCAGCAGCTTAGTCGGGAACGAGCAGTACTTC | CASSLVGNEQYF
TRBJ2-7 | TRBV30 | - | TRBD1 | TGTGCCTGGAGTTCTCCCGGGACAGGGGGCTACGAGCAGTACTTC | CAWSSPGTGGYEQYF
TRBJ2-2 | TRBV6-2/TRBV6-3 | - | TRBD2 | TGTGCCAGCAGTAAGAGCGGGAGTGCCGGGGAGCTGTTTTTT | CASSKSGSAGELFF
TRBJ1-5 | TRBV20-1 | - | TRBD1 | TGCAGTGCTCCGACAGGGGCATGGGGGAATCAGCCCCAGCATTTT | CSAPTGAWGNQPQHF
TRBJ2-5 | TRBV18 | - | - | TGTGCCAGCTCACCATATGGCCAAGAGACCCAGTACTTC | CASSPYGQETQYF
TRBJ2-1 | TRBV10-3 | - | TRBD2 | TGTGCCATCAGTGAGCCGACTAGCGGGAGGACTAGCTCCTGCAATGAGCAGTTCTTC | CAISEPTSGRTSSCNEQFF
TRBJ2-7 | TRBV6-5 | - | TRBD1 | TGTGCCAGCAGTTACTCAGGGGGCGATTGGGAGCAGTACTTC | CASSYSGGDWEQYF
TRBJ1-1 | TRBV28 | few | - | TGTGCCAGCAGTTTACGACCAGCGGGCAGGACCTCAAACACTGAAGCTTTCTTT | CASSLRPAGRTSNTEAFF
TRBJ2-1 | TRBV7-8 | - | - | TGTGCCAGCAGCTTAGAAGGGGGAATCTACAATGAGCAGTTCTTC | CASSLEGGIYNEQFF
TRBJ2-7 | TRBV12-3/TRBV12-4 | - | - | TGTGCCAGCAGACAAGGACGGGACGAGCAGTACTTC | CASRQGRDEQYF
TRBJ2-3 | TRBV5-1 | - | TRBD2 | TGCGCCAGCAGCTTTGAGCTAGCGGGAGGCAGCACAGATACGCAGTATTTT | CASSFELAGGSTDTQYF